The entry below describes one T cell receptor (beta chain). Other nucleotide sequences in the sample specify the same CDR3. The CDR3 is made up of 16 amino acids. CDR1 and CDR2 from the germline V gene are MDHEN and SYDVKM. Trimming took 3 bases from V and 5 from J; bases not matched to a gene: 5. Source study methods: Reference gene primers were amplified, and this amplification served to estimate nucleated cell counts. TCRdb's copy holds only in-frame clones and misses some; the assay was immunoSEQ multiplex PCR. D and trimming were read from the DNA, whereas the V and J calls and clone size are those reported in that table. The sample lists about 270,000 clones, roughly 84% occurring once. These data are taken from a study of blood T cell repertoires in COVID-19. Study-level background: In each case, the material was cDNA or gDNA derived from T cells, B-cell-depleted T cells, or PBMCs.

The chain joins TRBV28 to TRBJ2-2; the match to TRBD2 covers 11 bases. Sequencing used peripheral blood. The receptor was isolated from a young woman with acute or convalescent COVID-19. For the CDR3, the DNA is TGTGCCAGCAGTTTGTTGCTAGCGGGAGGAACCGGGGAGCTGTTTTTT. As protein: CASSLLLAGGTGELFF.